This entry features one TCR beta chain sequence. Germline lookup yields CDR1 LNHDA and CDR2 SQIVND (reference sequence). V shed 2 bases and J shed 3 bases, with 11 bases lying between them. This CDR3 is built from 15 residues. This entry comes from a study of graft-versus-host responses after intestinal transplantation. Measured with immunoSEQ multiplex PCR; TCRdb has only the in-frame clones, and not every one. The sample carries about 23,000 clones, approximately 91% recorded once. The chain recombines TRBV19 with TRBJ2-1; TRBD1 is a possible D gene (6 bases). Sequenced material: PBMCs, taken 39 to 40 days after intestinal transplant. The receptor was derived from a human patient who received an intestinal transplant, so some T cells may come from the graft donor. The CDR3 sequence: CASSINRDRYNEQFF. In nucleotides, the CDR3 is TGTGCCAGTAGTATAAACAGGGACCGCTACAATGAGCAGTTCTTC.